The rows below give T cell receptor beta chains drawn from one sample of a study of cytomegalovirus exposure and HLA in healthy donors. Sequenced by immunoSEQ multiplex PCR; TCRdb stores in-frame clones only, minus some. The sample records about 160,000 clones, under 80% being singletons. Specimen: PBMCs. The receptor set was obtained from a female donor in good health and CMV-seronegative. CDR3s include the opening cysteine and the closing phenylalanine or tryptophan. D genes are given only for firm matches. The listing skips clone size in some rows; elsewhere it reads once, few, many or a size class.

j_gene: TRBJ1-1; abundance: -; d_gene: -; v_gene: TRBV5-4; CDR3aa: CASSADRNTEAFF; CDR3nt: TGTGCCAGCAGCGCCGACAGGAACACTGAAGCTTTCTTT
j_gene: TRBJ2-2; abundance: once; d_gene: TRBD1; v_gene: TRBV6-5; CDR3aa: CATSRGPGELFF; CDR3nt: TGTGCCACATCGAGGGGGCCCGGGGAGCTGTTTTTT
j_gene: TRBJ2-3; abundance: -; d_gene: TRBD2; v_gene: TRBV4-2; CDR3aa: CASSQDFWLAGGKDTQYF; CDR3nt: TGTGCCAGCAGCCAAGACTTTTGGCTAGCGGGGGGAAAAGATACGCAGTATTTT
j_gene: TRBJ2-3; abundance: -; d_gene: -; v_gene: TRBV13; CDR3aa: CASSPSGYSTDTQYF; CDR3nt: TGTGCCAGCAGCCCGAGCGGGTACAGCACAGATACGCAGTATTTT
j_gene: TRBJ2-7; abundance: -; d_gene: -; v_gene: TRBV5-1; CDR3aa: CASSLEGAEQYF; CDR3nt: TGCGCCAGCAGCTTGGAAGGGGCCGAGCAGTACTTC
j_gene: TRBJ2-7; abundance: many; d_gene: -; v_gene: TRBV5-1; CDR3aa: CASSWDKTYEQYF; CDR3nt: TGCGCCAGCAGCTGGGACAAGACGTACGAGCAGTACTTC
j_gene: TRBJ2-3; abundance: -; d_gene: TRBD2; v_gene: TRBV7-3; CDR3aa: CASSLRLTSGSSDTQYF; CDR3nt: TGTGCCAGCAGCTTAAGACTGACTAGCGGGAGTTCAGATACGCAGTATTTT
j_gene: TRBJ1-2; abundance: -; d_gene: TRBD1; v_gene: TRBV19; CDR3aa: CASSETGWSYGYTF; CDR3nt: TGTGCCAGTAGCGAGACAGGGTGGTCCTATGGCTACACCTTC
j_gene: TRBJ2-5; abundance: -; d_gene: TRBD2; v_gene: TRBV2; CDR3aa: CASSGGTSGVIFQETQYF; CDR3nt: TGTGCCAGCAGTGGTGGGACTAGCGGGGTTATCTTCCAAGAGACCCAGTACTTC
j_gene: TRBJ2-7; abundance: -; d_gene: TRBD2; v_gene: TRBV6-1; CDR3aa: CASRTGTSANEQYF; CDR3nt: TGTGCCAGCAGGACCGGGACTAGCGCCAACGAGCAGTACTTC
j_gene: TRBJ1-3; abundance: -; d_gene: -; v_gene: TRBV6-1; CDR3aa: CASSEIPSTGRGASGNTIYF; CDR3nt: TGTGCCAGCAGTGAAATCCCCTCAACAGGCCGTGGAGCCTCTGGAAACACCATATATTTT
j_gene: TRBJ2-1; abundance: -; d_gene: -; v_gene: TRBV30; CDR3aa: CAWASSYNEQFF; CDR3nt: TGTGCCTGGGCGAGCTCCTACAATGAGCAGTTCTTC
j_gene: TRBJ2-3; abundance: -; d_gene: -; v_gene: TRBV6-5; CDR3aa: CASRGAEDTQYF; CDR3nt: TGTGCCAGCCGGGGGGCGGAAGATACGCAGTATTTT
j_gene: TRBJ2-7; abundance: few; d_gene: TRBD2; v_gene: TRBV6-5; CDR3aa: CASSSSHGRVYEQYF; CDR3nt: TGTGCCAGCAGTTCAAGTCACGGGAGGGTCTACGAGCAGTACTTC
j_gene: TRBJ1-5; abundance: -; d_gene: TRBD1; v_gene: TRBV30; CDR3aa: CAWGPGQGAQPQHF; CDR3nt: TGTGCCTGGGGACCGGGACAGGGGGCTCAGCCCCAGCATTTT
j_gene: TRBJ1-2; abundance: -; d_gene: TRBD1; v_gene: TRBV6-1; CDR3aa: CASSAGQGYGYTF; CDR3nt: TGTGCCAGCAGTGCGGGACAGGGGTATGGCTACACCTTC
j_gene: TRBJ1-4; abundance: -; d_gene: TRBD1; v_gene: TRBV6-1; CDR3aa: CASSNRGRSEKLFF; CDR3nt: TGTGCCAGCAGTAACAGGGGGAGATCTGAAAAACTGTTTTTT
j_gene: TRBJ1-2; abundance: -; d_gene: -; v_gene: TRBV11-3; CDR3aa: CASSLERGWGGYTF; CDR3nt: TGTGCCAGCAGCTTAGAGCGGGGATGGGGCGGCTACACCTTC
j_gene: TRBJ2-3; abundance: -; d_gene: TRBD2; v_gene: TRBV5-4; CDR3aa: CASSSAGGRTDTQYF; CDR3nt: TGTGCCAGCAGCTCCGCGGGGGGGCGGACAGATACGCAGTATTTT
j_gene: TRBJ2-2; abundance: -; d_gene: -; v_gene: TRBV7-3; CDR3aa: CASSSQASPGELFF; CDR3nt: TGTGCCAGCAGCTCCCAGGCCTCCCCCGGGGAGCTGTTTTTT
j_gene: TRBJ1-1; abundance: -; d_gene: TRBD1; v_gene: TRBV2; CDR3aa: CASRAGQGARYTEAFF; CDR3nt: TGTGCCAGCAGGGCAGGACAGGGGGCGAGGTATACTGAAGCTTTCTTT
j_gene: TRBJ1-1; abundance: -; d_gene: -; v_gene: TRBV30; CDR3aa: CAWSFTDRSTEAFF; CDR3nt: TGTGCCTGGAGTTTTACCGACAGGAGCACTGAAGCTTTCTTT
j_gene: TRBJ2-3; abundance: -; d_gene: -; v_gene: TRBV5-1; CDR3aa: CASSLQGETDTQYF; CDR3nt: TGCGCCAGCAGCTTGCAAGGAGAGACAGATACGCAGTATTTT
j_gene: TRBJ2-2; abundance: few; d_gene: TRBD1; v_gene: TRBV5-1; CDR3aa: CASSWGTGTHTGELFF; CDR3nt: TGCGCCAGCAGCTGGGGGACAGGGACCCACACCGGGGAGCTGTTTTTT
j_gene: TRBJ2-2; abundance: few; d_gene: -; v_gene: TRBV18; CDR3aa: CASSLASTGELFF; CDR3nt: TGTGCCAGCTCACTAGCCTCCACCGGGGAGCTGTTTTTT
j_gene: TRBJ1-6; abundance: -; d_gene: TRBD1; v_gene: TRBV27; CDR3aa: CASSLKVVPGQGGSSYNSPLHF; CDR3nt: TGTGCCAGCAGTCTCAAAGTCGTTCCGGGACAGGGTGGAAGCTCCTATAATTCACCCCTCCACTTT
j_gene: TRBJ2-7; abundance: once; d_gene: TRBD2; v_gene: TRBV5-1; CDR3aa: CASSLEGTRVYEQYF; CDR3nt: TGCGCCAGCAGCTTGGAGGGGACTAGAGTCTACGAGCAGTACTTC
j_gene: TRBJ1-1; abundance: -; d_gene: -; v_gene: TRBV16; CDR3aa: CASSRYEAFF; CDR3nt: TGTGCCAGCAGCCGCTACGAAGCTTTCTTT
j_gene: TRBJ1-6; abundance: -; d_gene: TRBD1; v_gene: TRBV4-1; CDR3aa: CASSQLPTGGSSPLHF; CDR3nt: TGCGCCAGCAGCCAACTACCGACAGGGGGAAGCTCACCCCTCCACTTT
j_gene: TRBJ1-2; abundance: few; d_gene: -; v_gene: TRBV28; CDR3aa: CASSLWAGVPSNYGYTF; CDR3nt: TGTGCCAGCAGTTTGTGGGCAGGGGTCCCCTCTAACTATGGCTACACCTTC
j_gene: TRBJ2-5; abundance: -; d_gene: TRBD1; v_gene: TRBV5-8; CDR3aa: CASSLGTGGQETQYF; CDR3nt: TGTGCCAGCAGCTTGGGGACAGGGGGCCAAGAGACCCAGTACTTC